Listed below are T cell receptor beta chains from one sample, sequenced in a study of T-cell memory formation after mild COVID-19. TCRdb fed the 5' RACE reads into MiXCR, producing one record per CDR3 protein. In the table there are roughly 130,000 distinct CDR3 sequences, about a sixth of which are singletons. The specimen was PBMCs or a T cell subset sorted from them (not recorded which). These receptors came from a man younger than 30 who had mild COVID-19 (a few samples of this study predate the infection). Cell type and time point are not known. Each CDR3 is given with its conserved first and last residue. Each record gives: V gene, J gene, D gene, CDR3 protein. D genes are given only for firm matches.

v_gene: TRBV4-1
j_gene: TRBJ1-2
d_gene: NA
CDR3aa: CASSQDNQGSGYTF

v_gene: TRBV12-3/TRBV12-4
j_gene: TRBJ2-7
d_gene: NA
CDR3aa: CASSFGRGEYEQYF

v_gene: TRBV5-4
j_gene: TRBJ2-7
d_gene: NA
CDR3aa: CASSSDSHEQYF

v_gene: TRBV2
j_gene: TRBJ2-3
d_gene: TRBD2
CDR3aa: CASSVQRGGTDTQYF

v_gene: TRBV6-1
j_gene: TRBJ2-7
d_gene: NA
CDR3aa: CASSRDLPMNYEQYF

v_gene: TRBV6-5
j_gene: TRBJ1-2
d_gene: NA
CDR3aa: CASRVGYGYTF

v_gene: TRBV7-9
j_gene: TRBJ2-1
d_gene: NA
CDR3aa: CASSSGTQTYNEQFF

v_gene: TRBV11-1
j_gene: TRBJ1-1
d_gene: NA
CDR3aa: CASSLNPNTEAFF

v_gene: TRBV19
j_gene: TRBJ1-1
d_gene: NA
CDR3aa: CASRNTEAFF

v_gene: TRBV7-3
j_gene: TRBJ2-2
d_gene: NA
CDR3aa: CASSPEPTGGGLAYGELFF

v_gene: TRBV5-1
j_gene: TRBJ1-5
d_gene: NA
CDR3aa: CASSPSDIIYFSNQPQHF

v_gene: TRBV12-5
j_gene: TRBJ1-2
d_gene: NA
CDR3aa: CASARGYGYTF

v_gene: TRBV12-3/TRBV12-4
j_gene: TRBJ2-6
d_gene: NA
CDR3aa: CASEGSGANVLTF

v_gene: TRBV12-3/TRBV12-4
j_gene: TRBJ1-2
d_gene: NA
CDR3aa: CASSSAGGNRGYTF

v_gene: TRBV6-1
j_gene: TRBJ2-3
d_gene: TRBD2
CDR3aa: CASGRGGGTDTQYF

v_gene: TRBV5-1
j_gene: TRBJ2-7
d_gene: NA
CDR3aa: CASAGNEALYEQYF

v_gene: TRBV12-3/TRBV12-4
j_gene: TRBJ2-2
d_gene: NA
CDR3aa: CASSFGEEGTMFF

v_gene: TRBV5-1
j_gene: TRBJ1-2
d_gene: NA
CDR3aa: CASSLNRAYGYTF

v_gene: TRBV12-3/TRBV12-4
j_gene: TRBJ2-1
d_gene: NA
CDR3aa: CASRGRTHSSYNEQFF

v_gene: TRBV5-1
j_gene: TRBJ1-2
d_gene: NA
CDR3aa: CASSTGGYGYTF

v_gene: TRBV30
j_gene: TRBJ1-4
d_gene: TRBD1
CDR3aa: CAWSSPGGLGGKLFF

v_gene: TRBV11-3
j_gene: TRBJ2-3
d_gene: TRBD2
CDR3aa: CASSLRAGVGTDTQYF

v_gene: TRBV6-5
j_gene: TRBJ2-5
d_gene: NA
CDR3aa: CASSYTGGETQYF

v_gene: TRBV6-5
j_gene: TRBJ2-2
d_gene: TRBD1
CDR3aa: CASSPYGQGMVAGELFF

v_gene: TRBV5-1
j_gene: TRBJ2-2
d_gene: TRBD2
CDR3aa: CASSLLRAGGTGELFF

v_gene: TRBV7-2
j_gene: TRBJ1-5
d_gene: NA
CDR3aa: CASSPHGGRDQPQHF

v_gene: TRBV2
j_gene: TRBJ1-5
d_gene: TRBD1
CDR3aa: CASSLGTGGPQPQHF

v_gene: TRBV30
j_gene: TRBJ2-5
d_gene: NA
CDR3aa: CAWIHGRETQYF

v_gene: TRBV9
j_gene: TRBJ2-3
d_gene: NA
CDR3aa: CASSVQRWGTDTQYF

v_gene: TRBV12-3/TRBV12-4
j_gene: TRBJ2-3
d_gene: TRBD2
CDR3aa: CASSTGTSGRDTQYF

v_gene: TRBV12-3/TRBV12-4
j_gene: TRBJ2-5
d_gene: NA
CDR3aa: CASSLGIPAETQYF

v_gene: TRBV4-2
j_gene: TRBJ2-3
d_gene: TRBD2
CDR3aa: CASSHAALAGGTDTQYF

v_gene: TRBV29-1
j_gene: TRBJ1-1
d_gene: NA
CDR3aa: CSVQGPEAFF

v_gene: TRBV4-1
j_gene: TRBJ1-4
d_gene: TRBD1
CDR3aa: CASSQDRGVEKLFF

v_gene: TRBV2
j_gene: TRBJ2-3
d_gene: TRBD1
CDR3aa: CASTGQGNADTQYF

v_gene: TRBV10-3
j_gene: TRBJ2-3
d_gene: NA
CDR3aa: CAISGQMRDLVTDTQYF

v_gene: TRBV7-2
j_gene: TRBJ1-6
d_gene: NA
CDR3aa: CASSLGITYNSPLHF

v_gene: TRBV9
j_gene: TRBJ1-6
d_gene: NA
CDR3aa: CASSVDGRDSPLHF

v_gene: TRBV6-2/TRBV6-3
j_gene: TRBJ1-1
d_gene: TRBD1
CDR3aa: CASSRDRQVPEAFF

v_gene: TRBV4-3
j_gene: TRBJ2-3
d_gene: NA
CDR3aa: CASSQVPAGTVGTDTQYF

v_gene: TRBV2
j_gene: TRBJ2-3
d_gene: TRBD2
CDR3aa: CASSERGYTQYF

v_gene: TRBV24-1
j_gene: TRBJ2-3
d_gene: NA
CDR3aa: CATSDQPDPDTQYF

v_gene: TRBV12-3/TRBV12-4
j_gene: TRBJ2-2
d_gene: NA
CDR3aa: CASSLRSDGELFF

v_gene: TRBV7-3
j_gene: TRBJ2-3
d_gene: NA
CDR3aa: CASSPLTGVSSTDTQYF

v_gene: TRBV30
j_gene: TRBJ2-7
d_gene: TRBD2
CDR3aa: CAWSPGGPTLSYEQYF

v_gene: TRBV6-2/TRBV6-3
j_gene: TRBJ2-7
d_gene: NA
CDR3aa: CASSQADEQYF

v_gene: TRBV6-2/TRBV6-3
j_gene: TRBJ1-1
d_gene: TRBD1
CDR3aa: CASRSQGTVAFF

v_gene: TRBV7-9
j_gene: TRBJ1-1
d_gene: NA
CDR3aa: CASSLSPGPEAFF

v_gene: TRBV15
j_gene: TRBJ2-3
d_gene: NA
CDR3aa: CATSREFGGHSADTQYF

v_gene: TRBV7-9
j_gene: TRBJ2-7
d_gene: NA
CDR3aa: CASSSTTGSYEQYF

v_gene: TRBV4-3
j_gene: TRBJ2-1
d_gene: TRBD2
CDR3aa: CASSQDARLASEQFF

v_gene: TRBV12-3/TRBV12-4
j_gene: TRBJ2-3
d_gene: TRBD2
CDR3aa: CASSRRLAGVNTDTQYF

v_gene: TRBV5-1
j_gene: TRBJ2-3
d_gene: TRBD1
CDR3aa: CASSFNDRGLDTQYF

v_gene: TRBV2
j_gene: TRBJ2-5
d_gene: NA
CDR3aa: CASSGSGTLTGTQYF

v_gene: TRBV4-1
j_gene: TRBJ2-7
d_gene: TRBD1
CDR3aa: CASSSRTGPLGEQYF

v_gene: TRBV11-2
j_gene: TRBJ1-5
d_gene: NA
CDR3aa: CASSLEGGQPQHF

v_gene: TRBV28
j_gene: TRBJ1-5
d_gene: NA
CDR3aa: CASSLSQGYQPQHF

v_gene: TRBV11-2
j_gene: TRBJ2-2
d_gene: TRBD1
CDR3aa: CASSTHRGGTGELFF